This T cell receptor beta chain stems from a study of human T cells and chemical hapten exposure. Overall study context: Investigators sensitized about 2 cm by about 2 cm of upper inner arm skin with 2% DPC. Patients, chiefly female, had alopecia areata, totalis or universalis. Study-wide results and limits: Sensitizing with DPC caused no change in TCRs above 1 in 1000 frequency.

The ends were cut back, 7 bases at V and 1 base at J, with 7 bases in the middle. The CDR3 is made up of 13 amino acids. In germline, CDR1 is SNHLY, CDR2 FYNNEI. This clonotype was seen a few times. Its antigen is unidentified. Time point denoted: pre-sensitization, week 0. Regarding treatment: therapeutic diphenylcyclopropenone sensitization with weekly scalp DPC. Non-pregnant alopecia patients aged 18 to 70, suitable for DPC therapy. TCRdb called the RACE reads again in MiXCR, with one record for every CDR3 protein. The sample holds about 90,000 distinct CDR3 sequences, about 9% seen once. The receptor's source is a middle-aged man with alopecia areata. Some clones in this sample may be carry-over from other donors' samples. The sample consisted of whole blood, taken in connection with sensitization to the hapten diphenylcyclopropenone (DPC). V gene TRBV2 combines with J gene TRBJ2-2; D unclear. The CDR3: CASIGQNTGELFF. The CDR3 DNA reads as TGTGCCAGCATTGGGCAGAACACCGGGGAGCTGTTTTTT.